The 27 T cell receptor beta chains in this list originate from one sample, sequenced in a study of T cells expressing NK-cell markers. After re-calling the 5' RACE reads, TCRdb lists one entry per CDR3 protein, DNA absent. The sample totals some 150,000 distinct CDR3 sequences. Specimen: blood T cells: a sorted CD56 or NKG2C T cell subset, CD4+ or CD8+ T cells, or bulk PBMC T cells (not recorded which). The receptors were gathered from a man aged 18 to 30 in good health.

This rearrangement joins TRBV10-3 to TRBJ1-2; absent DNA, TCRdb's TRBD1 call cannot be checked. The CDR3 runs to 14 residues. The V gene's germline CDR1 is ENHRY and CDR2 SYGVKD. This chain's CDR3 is CAISEGHLNYGYTF.

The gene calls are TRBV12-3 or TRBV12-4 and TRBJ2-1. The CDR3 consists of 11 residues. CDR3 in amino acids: CASSLDGVGFF.

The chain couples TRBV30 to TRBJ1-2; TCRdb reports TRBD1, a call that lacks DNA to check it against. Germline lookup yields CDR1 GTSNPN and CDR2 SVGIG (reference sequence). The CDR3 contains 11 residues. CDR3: CAWWIGDGYTF.

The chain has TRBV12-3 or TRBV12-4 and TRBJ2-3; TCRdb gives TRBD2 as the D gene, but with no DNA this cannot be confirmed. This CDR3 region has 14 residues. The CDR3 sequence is CATQREGYTDTQYF.

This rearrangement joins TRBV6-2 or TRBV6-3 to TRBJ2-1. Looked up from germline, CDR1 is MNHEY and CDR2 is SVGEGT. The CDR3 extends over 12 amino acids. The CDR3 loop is CASMDGDNEQFF.

The CDR3 loop reads CASSQVSLGGTGELFF. The chain carries TRBV4-1 and TRBJ2-2; TCRdb's D call of TRBD1 is untestable without DNA. CDR3 size: 16 residues. Germline V CDR1 and CDR2: MGHRA, YSYEKL.

The CDR3 sequence: CASSMGSGYTGELFF. The rearrangement joins TRBV19 to TRBJ2-2; absent DNA, TCRdb's TRBD2 call cannot be checked. CDR3 length: 15 amino acids. CDR1 is LNHDA, CDR2 SQIVND, per germline (reference sequence).

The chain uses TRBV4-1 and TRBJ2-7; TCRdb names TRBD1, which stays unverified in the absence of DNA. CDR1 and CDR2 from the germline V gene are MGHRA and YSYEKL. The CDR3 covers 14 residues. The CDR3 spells CASSHTGTNYEQYF.

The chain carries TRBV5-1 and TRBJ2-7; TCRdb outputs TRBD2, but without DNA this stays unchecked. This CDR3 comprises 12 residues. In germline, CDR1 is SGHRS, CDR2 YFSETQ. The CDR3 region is CASSLGGPEQYF.

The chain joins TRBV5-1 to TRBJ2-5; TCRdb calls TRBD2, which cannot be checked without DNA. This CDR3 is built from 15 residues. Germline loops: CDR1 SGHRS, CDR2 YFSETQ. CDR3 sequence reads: CASSLEGQYHRTQYF.

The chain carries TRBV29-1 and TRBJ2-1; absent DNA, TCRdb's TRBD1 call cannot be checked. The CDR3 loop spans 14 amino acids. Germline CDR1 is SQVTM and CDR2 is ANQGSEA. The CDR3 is CSSTGVGPYNEQFF.

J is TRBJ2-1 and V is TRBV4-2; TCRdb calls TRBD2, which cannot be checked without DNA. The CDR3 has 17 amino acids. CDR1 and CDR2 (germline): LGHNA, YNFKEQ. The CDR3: CASSQDLSGLARYEQFF.

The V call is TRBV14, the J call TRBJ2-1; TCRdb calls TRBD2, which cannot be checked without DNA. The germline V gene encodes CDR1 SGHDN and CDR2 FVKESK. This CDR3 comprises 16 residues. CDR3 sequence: CASSPQFGPSYNEQFF.

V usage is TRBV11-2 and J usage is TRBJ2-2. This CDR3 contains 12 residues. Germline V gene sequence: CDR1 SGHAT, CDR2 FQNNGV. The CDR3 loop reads CASRIWGGELFF.

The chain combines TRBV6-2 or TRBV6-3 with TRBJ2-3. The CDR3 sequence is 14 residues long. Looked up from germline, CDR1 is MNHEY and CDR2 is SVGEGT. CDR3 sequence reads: CASSYSSAGDTQYF.

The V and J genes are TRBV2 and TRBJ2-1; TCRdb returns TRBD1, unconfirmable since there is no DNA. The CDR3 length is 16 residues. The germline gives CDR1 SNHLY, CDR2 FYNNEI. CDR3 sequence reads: CASSPIAGPGYNEQFF.

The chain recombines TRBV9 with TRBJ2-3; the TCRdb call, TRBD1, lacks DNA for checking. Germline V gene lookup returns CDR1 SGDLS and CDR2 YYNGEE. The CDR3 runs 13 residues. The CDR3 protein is CASSVVPGDTQYF.

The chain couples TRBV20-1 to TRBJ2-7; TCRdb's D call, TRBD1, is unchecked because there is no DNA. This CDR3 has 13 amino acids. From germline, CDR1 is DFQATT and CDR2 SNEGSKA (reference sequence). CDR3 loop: CSATDRDHYEQYF.

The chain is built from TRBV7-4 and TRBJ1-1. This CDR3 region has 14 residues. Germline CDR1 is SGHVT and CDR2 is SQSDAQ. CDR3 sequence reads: CASSLRTDNTEAFF.

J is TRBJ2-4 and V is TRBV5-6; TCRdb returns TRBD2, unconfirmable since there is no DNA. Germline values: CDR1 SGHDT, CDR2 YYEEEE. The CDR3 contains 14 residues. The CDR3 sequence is CASSQTSGKNIQYF.

CDR3 sequence: CASSPGTGAETQYF. V usage is TRBV27 and J usage is TRBJ2-5; TCRdb's D call, TRBD1, is unchecked because there is no DNA. Germline values: CDR1 MNHEY, CDR2 SMNVEV (reference sequence). The CDR3 sequence is 14 residues long.

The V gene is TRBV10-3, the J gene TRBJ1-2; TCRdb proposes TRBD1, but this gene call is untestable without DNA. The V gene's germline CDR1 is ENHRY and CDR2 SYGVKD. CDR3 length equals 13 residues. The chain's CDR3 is CAITGQGARGYTF.

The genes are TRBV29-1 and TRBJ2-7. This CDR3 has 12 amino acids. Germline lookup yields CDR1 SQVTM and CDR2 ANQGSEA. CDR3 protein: CSVEGFSYEQYF.

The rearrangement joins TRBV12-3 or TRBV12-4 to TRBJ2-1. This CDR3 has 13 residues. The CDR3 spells CASSTTLDNEQFF.

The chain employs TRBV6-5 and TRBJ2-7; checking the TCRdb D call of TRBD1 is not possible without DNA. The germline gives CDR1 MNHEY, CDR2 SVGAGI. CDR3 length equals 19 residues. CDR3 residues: CASSYSNIPLAGQGREQYF.

The CDR3 loop is CASSHVGAGVLTETQYF. This chain joins TRBV27 and TRBJ2-5; TCRdb designates TRBD2, a call that cannot be tested without DNA. The germline CDR1 and CDR2 sequences are MNHEY and SMNVEV (reference sequence). The CDR3 is made up of 17 amino acids.

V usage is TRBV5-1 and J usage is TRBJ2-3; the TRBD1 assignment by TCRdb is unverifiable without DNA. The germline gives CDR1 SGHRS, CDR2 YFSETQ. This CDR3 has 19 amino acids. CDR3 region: CASSLVVGSASSRTDTQYF.